These 24 T cell receptor beta chains were sequenced from one sample in a study of early T cells in non-severe SARS-CoV-2 infection. One entry per CDR3 protein results from TCRdb running MiXCR on the 5' RACE reads. In the table there are around 19,000 distinct CDR3 sequences, 4.8% of which are singletons. The sample comprised whole blood. The source of these receptors is an adult who was a healthcare worker with PCR-confirmed SARS-CoV-2 infection or an uninfected control (not recorded which).

This clonotype was picked up a small number of times. CDR3 sequence: CSARLGTETQYF. As DNA, the CDR3 is TGCAGTGCTAGGCTTGGAACGGAGACCCAGTACTTC. The rearrangement joins TRBV20-1 to TRBJ2-5; no clear D gene. This CDR3 region has 12 residues. Germline assignment: CDR1 DFQATT and CDR2 SNEGSKA (reference sequence). Deletions cut 3 bases from V and 5 bases from J, with 10 bases between.

The sample holds many counts of this clonotype. V is TRBV12-3 or TRBV12-4 and J is TRBJ2-3; 7 bases align to TRBD1. The CDR3 is made up of 16 amino acids. V lost 6 bases, J lost 2 bases, and 11 bases stayed unmatched. The CDR3 DNA sequence: TGTGCCAGCAGCCCTAAGGGGGCGGGCCACACAGATACGCAGTATTTT. Protein: CASSPKGAGHTDTQYF.

This clonotype appeared many times. The DNA of the CDR3 is TGTGCCAGCAGCCTCCAGCGGGGGCCCACAGATACGCAGTATTTT. Amino acids: CASSLQRGPTDTQYF. The V call is TRBV3-1, the J call TRBJ2-3; 8 positions agree with TRBD2. The germline gives CDR1 LGHDT, CDR2 YNNKEL (reference sequence). This CDR3 region has 15 residues. After removal of 4 bases from V and 2 bases from J, the junction contained 5 bases not matched to a gene.

In its sample, this clonotype ranks as medium-sized. This chain links TRBV7-2 with TRBJ2-1, with 10 bases matching TRBD2. The J segment lost 7 bases and the V segment lost 5 bases, leaving 8 bases of the junction unmatched. The CDR3 has 15 amino acids. The germline gives CDR1 SGHTA, CDR2 FQGNSA. The CDR3 sequence: CASSARTSGNNEQFF. CDR3 DNA sequence: TGTGCCAGCAGCGCCCGGACTAGCGGTAATAATGAGCAGTTCTTC.

In its sample, this clonotype was seen many times. The CDR3 DNA is TGTGCCACCAGCAGATCCGGGACTACCAACAATGAGCAGTTCTTC. Encoded protein: CATSRSGTTNNEQFF. J is TRBJ2-1 and V is TRBV15; TRBD2 matches at 7 bases. The CDR3 length is 15 residues. CDR1 and CDR2 from the germline V gene are LNHNV and YYDKDF (reference sequence). The ends lost 2 bases at V and 5 bases at J; junction bases unmatched: 6.

The rearrangement joins TRBV2 to TRBJ1-5; D gene uncertain. The CDR3 spans 13 residues. The V end lost 0 bases, the J end lost 4 bases, and 4 bases lay between the germline ends. The germline gives CDR1 SNHLY, CDR2 FYNNEI. CDR3 DNA: TGTGCCAGCAGTGAAGCGGGGAATCAGCCCCAGCATTTT. Residues: CASSEAGNQPQHF.

This clonotype was counted a few times. The rearrangement links TRBV4-1 to TRBJ1-4; D is unresolved. The CDR3 contains 13 residues. Per germline, CDR1 MGHRA and CDR2 YSYEKL. The V gene lost 1 base and the J gene lost 7 bases, with 7 bases spanning the gap. CDR3 region: CASSQAGTEKLFF. CDR3 DNA: TGCGCCAGCAGCCAAGCGGGTACTGAAAAACTGTTTTTT.

This rearrangement joins TRBV18 to TRBJ1-1; the match to TRBD1 covers 7 bases. The trim removed 6 bases at V and 4 bases at J, leaving 14 bases unmatched. CDR1 and CDR2 (germline): KGHSH, LQKENI. This CDR3 spans 16 amino acids. This CDR3 is CASSLGQILEGTEAFF. CDR3 DNA: TGTGCCAGCTCCTTGGGACAGATTTTAGAGGGCACTGAAGCTTTCTTT.

This clonotype was seen ten or more times. The chain links TRBV10-1 to TRBJ2-1, with no clear D. Trimming cost V 4 bases and J 8 bases, with 6 bases left between them. The germline CDR1 and CDR2 sequences are WNHNN and SYGVQD (reference sequence). This CDR3 contains 11 residues. CDR3 coding DNA: TGCGCCAGCAGTGGTGGGTATGAGCAGTTCTTC. This encodes CASSGGYEQFF.

Ten or more counts support this clonotype. The chain links TRBV29-1 to TRBJ2-7, with a weak D call TRBD1 (5 bases). Germline CDR1 is SQVTM and CDR2 is ANQGSEA. Trimming removed 3 bases at V and 6 bases at J, with 18 bases between. The CDR3 totals 14 residues. Here the CDR3 DNA reads TGCAGCGTTGATCTTGGACACCCTCCTCGCGAGCAGTACTTC. Amino acid sequence: CSVDLGHPPREQYF.

This clonotype was observed at least ten times. The chain employs TRBV10-3 and TRBJ1-5, with 8 bases that match TRBD1. The CDR3 sequence is 15 residues long. The V gene's germline CDR1 is ENHRY and CDR2 SYGVKD. Trimming at V came to 6 bases and at J to 2 bases, leaving 6 bases not matched to a gene. The CDR3 loop is CAIRESGGGNQPQHF. CDR3 sequence (DNA): TGTGCCATCAGGGAATCAGGGGGCGGCAATCAGCCCCAGCATTTT.

This clonotype was recorded many times. The chain couples TRBV12-2 to TRBJ2-1; the DNA was not compared with TRBD2, the D call given in the table. TRBV12-2 is classified as a pseudogene. The CDR3 loop spans 12 amino acids. Here the CDR3 reads CASRSAYNEQFF. The CDR3 DNA follows: TGTGCAAGTCGCTCCGCTTACAATGAGCAGTTCTTC.

Judged by abundance, this clonotype is medium-sized (0.01 to 0.1%). This sequence joins TRBV29-1 and TRBJ2-1; 7 bases line up with TRBD2. CDR1 is SQVTM and CDR2 is ANQGSEA in the germline V gene. The length of the CDR3 is 15 residues. With V trimmed by 5 bases and J by 8 bases, 15 bases remained unmatched. DNA for the CDR3: TGCAGCGTTTCTGGTCGGGAGGATCTTTTGTATGAGCAGTTCTTC. This gives the protein CSVSGREDLLYEQFF.

This clonotype has at least ten counts. This chain connects TRBV7-9 to TRBJ2-3; no reliable D call. The V gene lost 5 bases and the J gene lost 0 bases, with 18 bases spanning the gap. CDR1 and CDR2 (germline): SEHNR, FQNEAQ (reference sequence). The CDR3 runs 17 residues. In DNA, the CDR3 is TGTGCCAGCAGCCCGCTTGCCCTCTTTTTTAGCACAGATACGCAGTATTTT. Protein: CASSPLALFFSTDTQYF.

This clonotype came up many times. The chain combines TRBV16 with TRBJ1-1, with D perhaps matching TRBD1 (5 bases). Between the trimmed V and J ends, which lost 5 bases and 4 bases, there was a span of 14 bases. Germline V gene sequence: CDR1 KGHSY, CDR2 FQNENV. This CDR3 contains 14 residues. In nucleotides, the CDR3 is TGTGCCAGCAGCGATGGGGGTTGGGGCACTGAAGCTTTCTTT. Its translation is CASSDGGWGTEAFF.

This clonotype was observed many times. The chain is built from TRBV6-1 and TRBJ1-3; no firm D call. The germline V gene has CDR1 MNHNS and CDR2 SASEGT. The CDR3 contains 13 residues. V was cut by 8 bases and J by 2 bases, with 10 bases left in between. The CDR3 bases are TGTGCCAGCTTTTTGGGAGCTGGAAACACCATATATTTT. Translation: CASFLGAGNTIYF.

In its sample, this clonotype was seen many times. J is TRBJ1-1 and V is TRBV4-3, with TRBD1 matching over 9 bases. Germline-derived CDR1 and CDR2 are LGHNA and YSLEER. The CDR3 spans 14 residues. V shed 5 bases and J 3 bases; nucleotides not matched to a gene: 4. The CDR3 bases are TGCGCCAGCAGCGGGCGGACAGGGGACACTGAAGCTTTCTTT. This gives the protein CASSGRTGDTEAFF.

There are many counts of this clonotype. V is TRBV12-3 or TRBV12-4 and J is TRBJ1-1; D unresolved. The V gene lost 10 bases and the J gene lost 10 bases, with 19 bases spanning the gap. The CDR3 contains 12 residues. The CDR3 DNA follows: TGTGCCACCGGGGAGCCGACCGATGGAGCTTTCTTT. This sequence encodes CATGEPTDGAFF.

This clonotype was detected a few times. V is TRBV10-3 and J is TRBJ2-3, with 7 bases matching TRBD2. After removal of 10 bases from V and 3 bases from J, the junction contained 7 bases not matched to a gene. Per the germline V gene, CDR1 is ENHRY and CDR2 is SYGVKD. CDR3 length: 13 amino acids. The CDR3 sequence is CASGAGETDTQYF. CDR3 DNA sequence: TGTGCCAGCGGGGCGGGAGAAACAGATACGCAGTATTTT.

This clonotype was seen a handful of times. V usage is TRBV3-1 and J usage is TRBJ2-7; 7 nucleotides line up with TRBD2. From germline, CDR1 is LGHDT and CDR2 YNNKEL (reference sequence). V trimming: 3 bases; J trimming: 7 bases; junction bases outside the gene matches: 6. The CDR3 sequence is 13 residues long. The CDR3 coding sequence is TGTGCCAGCAGCCAGGGGCGGGGGACGGAGCAGTACTTC. Protein sequence: CASSQGRGTEQYF.

This sequence joins TRBV7-9 and TRBJ1-6, with a weak D call TRBD1 (5 bases). With 1 base removed from V and 13 bases from J, the gap between germline ends came to 8 bases. Germline V gene data show CDR1 as SEHNR and CDR2 as FQNEAQ (reference sequence). The CDR3 totals 12 residues. CDR3 DNA sequence: TGTGCCAGCAGCTTAGATGACAGCCCCCTCCACTTT. It yields the protein CASSLDDSPLHF.

This clonotype was observed a few times. The chain combines TRBV29-1 with TRBJ1-2; D remains unclear. Germline V gene data show CDR1 as SQVTM and CDR2 as ANQGSEA. V lost 4 bases to trimming and J lost 4 bases, with 10 bases between them. This CDR3 region has 12 residues. The CDR3 is CSVVEQFYGYTF. The CDR3 DNA sequence: TGCAGCGTTGTGGAGCAATTCTATGGCTACACCTTC.

This clonotype was picked up a small number of times. The CDR3 is CASSGTGIGFQETQYF. CDR3 in DNA: TGTGCCAGCAGCGGGACAGGGATTGGGTTCCAAGAGACCCAGTACTTC. The V call is TRBV28, the J call TRBJ2-5, with 9 bases that match TRBD1. The CDR3 has 16 residues. Germline CDR1 is MDHEN and CDR2 is SYDVKM. The trim removed 6 bases at V and 1 base at J, leaving 9 bases unmatched.

This clonotype was seen many times. V usage is TRBV19 and J usage is TRBJ1-2; TRBD1 matches 9 bases. V dropped 5 bases and J dropped 3; count of bases not matched to a gene: 7. Germline V gene sequence: CDR1 LNHDA, CDR2 SQIVND (reference sequence). CDR3 length: 15 amino acids. CDR3 DNA: TGTGCCAGTAGTCCAAGGACAGGGGAGTACTATGGCTACACCTTC. Its translation: CASSPRTGEYYGYTF.